The entry below gives a single TCR beta chain sequence along with its context. In the source study's methods: For nucleated cells, counts were estimated from reference gene primer amplification. Here immunoSEQ multiplex PCR was the method, and the copy in TCRdb shows in-frame clones only, minus some. The V and J calls and clone size were taken over from that table, and D and trimming were inferred from the DNA. The profile shows over 250,000 clones, approximately 78% of them singletons. V gave up 3 bases and J gave up 4 bases; unmatched junction bases: 12. The CDR3 is 18 amino acids. Germline lookup yields CDR1 MGHDK and CDR2 SYGVNS. These data are taken from a study of blood T cell repertoires in COVID-19. Study-wide context: Acute-phase and convalescent COVID-19 samples originated in the United States, Italy and Spain. T cells, B-cell-depleted T cells, or PBMCs provided the cDNA or gDNA that served as material.

The study assigned cohorts using participant-reported clinical history. The sequenced sample consisted of PBMCs or T cells enriched from blood (not recorded which). The sequence was obtained from a man aged 40-49 years who had been exposed to COVID-19. The V and J genes are TRBV25-1 and TRBJ2-6, with 7 bases aligning to TRBD2. CDR3 DNA: TGTGCCAGCAGTGATGGTGGATGGGGAGGGGCCGGGGCCAACGTCCTGACTTTC. The encoded protein is CASSDGGWGGAGANVLTF.